This T cell receptor beta chain was identified during a study of OX40 agonist ivuxolimab in advanced cancers. Study results and caveats: CD4+ and CD8+ T cells in blood underwent clonal expansion by week 6 at 0.1 to 3.0 mg/kg.

On this clone: Its specificity is unknown.

The protocol was immunoSEQ multiplex PCR, while the TCRdb copy is restricted to in-frame clones and leaves out a portion. This table holds 100,000 to 110,000 clones, under 95% found once. CDR3 length: 15 amino acids. Germline CDR1 is SGHTA and CDR2 is FQGTGA. Trimming pared 1 base from V and 5 bases from J, leaving 11 bases between. The material sequenced was CD4+ or CD8+ T cells sorted from blood, taken in a trial of the OX40 agonist ivuxolimab. The clonotype originates from an adult with an advanced solid tumor such as melanoma, head and neck, liver or kidney cancer. The chain links TRBV7-3 to TRBJ2-2, with D unclear. This CDR3 reads CASSLNNLETGELFF. CDR3 bases: TGTGCCAGCAGCTTAAACAACCTGGAGACCGGGGAGCTGTTTTTT.